This T cell receptor beta chain was retrieved from a study of blood T cell repertoires in COVID-19. Participants spanned ages about 18 to 90 years and resided in about two dozen US areas. Cohort allocation depended upon clinical history that participants reported. What the recovered Cohort 3 donors had was two negative PCRs, clearance, or symptom resolution. V was trimmed by 2 bases and J by 1 base, leaving 21 bases between them. Germline values: CDR1 MNHEY, CDR2 SVGEGT. The CDR3 runs to 18 residues. Study processing details: By means of reference gene primer amplification, nucleated cell counts were estimated. TCRdb's table, derived via immunoSEQ multiplex PCR, lists solely in-frame clones and lacks some. The V and J calls and clone size come from that table; D and trimming were worked out from the DNA. The sample has some 370,000 clones, about four fifths seen once.

The rearrangement uses TRBV6-2 or TRBV6-3 and TRBJ2-7, with a weak D call TRBD2 (6 bases). Sequenced input: PBMCs or T cells enriched from blood (not recorded which). This clonotype was obtained from a woman in her 50s who had recovered from COVID-19. The CDR3 bases are TGTGCCAGCAGTTACCCCCGCCCCGGACGGACTATTTCCTACGAGCAGTACTTC. Translating gives CASSYPRPGRTISYEQYF.